Included here is one TCR beta chain sequence, with context. This specimen belongs to a study of blood T cell repertoires in COVID-19. V was shortened by 5 bases and J by 8 bases, with 15 bases between the two germline ends. This CDR3 contains 13 residues. CDR1 and CDR2 from the germline V gene are SGHAT and FQNNGV. The Seattle site enrolled patients during active infection and followed them longitudinally. Libraries were prepared by immunoSEQ multiplex PCR; TCRdb keeps only in-frame clonotypes and omits some of them. The table has fewer than 450,000 clones, 88% seen once. The chain couples TRBV11-2 to TRBJ1-2; D possibly corresponds to TRBD1 (6 bases). This receptor was taken from a woman aged 50 to 60 with COVID-19, enrolled during active disease. Input material: peripheral blood. The DNA for the CDR3 is TGTGCCAGCAGCCCGTCAGGGGTTTTAGGCTACACCTTC. It translates to CASSPSGVLGYTF. Combining the CDR3 with reference TRBV11-2 and TRBJ1-2 gives the whole variable domain EAGVAQSPRYKIIEKRQSVAFWCNPISGHATLYWYQQILGQGPKLLIQFQNNGVVDDSQLPKDRFSAERLKGVDSTLKIQPAKLEDSAVYLCASSPSGVLGYTFGSGTRLTVV.